The next 5 T cell receptor beta chains were all read from a single sample in a study of T-cell reconstitution after alpha-beta-depleted transplantation in children. Unique molecular identifiers were built into the TCRbeta library. TCRdb itself ran the PCR reads through MiXCR, one entry per CDR3 protein. The sample includes fewer than 700,000 distinct CDR3 sequences, about an eighth of them seen just once. The starting material was PBMCs, mostly from graft donor cells, obtained 360 days after TCRalphabeta/CD19-depleted stem cell transplant. These TCRs come from a male patient aged 10-17 years who had a stem cell transplant for acute myeloid leukemia, so the T cells may come from the graft donor.

This chain joins TRBV7-2 and TRBJ2-7; the match to TRBD2 covers 10 bases. This CDR3 comprises 15 residues. CDR1 SGHTA and CDR2 FQGNSA come from the germline V gene. J was trimmed by 3 bases and V by 0 bases; bases with no gene match: 2. CDR3 nucleotide sequence: TGTGCCAGCAGCTTAGCGATAGCGGGAGGCTACGAGCAGTACTTC. This codes for CASSLAIAGGYEQYF.

V is TRBV18 and J is TRBJ1-1; D gene unclear. V lost 2 bases and J lost 1, with 14 bases in between. The CDR3 loop spans 16 amino acids. Germline CDR1 KGHSH, CDR2 LQKENI. As DNA, the CDR3 is TGTGCCAGCTCACCATGGGCCAACTATCAGAACACTGAAGCTTTCTTT. It specifies CASSPWANYQNTEAFF. Together with reference TRBV18 and TRBJ1-1, the CDR3 gives the full variable domain: NAGVMQNPRHLVRRRGQEARLRCSPMKGHSHVYWYRQLPEEGLKFMVYLQKENIIDESGMPKERFSAEFPKEGPSILRIQQVVRGDSAAYFCASSPWANYQNTEAFFGQGTRLTVV.

Ten or more counts support this clonotype. The chain carries TRBV6-2 or TRBV6-3 and TRBJ2-5; no firm D call. Germline values: CDR1 MNHEY, CDR2 SVGEGT. Trimming took off 6 bases at V and 1 base at J, with 6 bases between the two ends. CDR3 size: 12 residues. CDR3 protein: CASSRTQETQYF. The CDR3 DNA follows: TGTGCCAGCAGCCGAACCCAAGAGACCCAGTACTTC.

The V gene is TRBV9, the J gene TRBJ2-1, with 12 nucleotides matching TRBD2. In germline, CDR1 is SGDLS, CDR2 YYNGEE. Unmatched junction bases numbered 3, after V lost 0 bases and J lost 8 bases. The CDR3 runs to 15 residues. CDR3 bases: TGTGCCAGCAGCGTAGGACTAGCGGGAGAGTATGAGCAGTTCTTC. The encoded protein is CASSVGLAGEYEQFF.

J is TRBJ2-1 and V is TRBV9, with D possibly being TRBD1 (6 bases). Germline V CDR1 and CDR2: SGDLS, YYNGEE. The V end lost 3 bases, the J end lost 1 base, and 8 bases lay between the germline ends. The length of the CDR3 is 14 residues. In DNA, the CDR3 is TGTGCCAGCAGCGCACAGGGATCCTACAATGAGCAGTTCTTC. Its translation: CASSAQGSYNEQFF.